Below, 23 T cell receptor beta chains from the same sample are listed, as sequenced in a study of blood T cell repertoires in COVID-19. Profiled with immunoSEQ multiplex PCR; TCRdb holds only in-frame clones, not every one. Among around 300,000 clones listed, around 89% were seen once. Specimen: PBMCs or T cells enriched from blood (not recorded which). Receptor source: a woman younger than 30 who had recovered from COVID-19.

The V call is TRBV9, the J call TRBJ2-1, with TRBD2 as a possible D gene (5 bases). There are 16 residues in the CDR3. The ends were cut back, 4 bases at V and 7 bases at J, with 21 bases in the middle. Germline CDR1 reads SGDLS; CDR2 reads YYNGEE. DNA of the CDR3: TGTGCCAGCAGCACCTCAGTCGGGGATTTTAGAAATGAGCAGTTCTTC. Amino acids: CASSTSVGDFRNEQFF.

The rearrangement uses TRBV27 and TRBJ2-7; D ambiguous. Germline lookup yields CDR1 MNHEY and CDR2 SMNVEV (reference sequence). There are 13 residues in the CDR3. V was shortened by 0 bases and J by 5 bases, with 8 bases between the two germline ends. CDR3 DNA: TGTGCCAGCAGTTTATCGCGGCTCGACGAGCAGTACTTC. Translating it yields CASSLSRLDEQYF.

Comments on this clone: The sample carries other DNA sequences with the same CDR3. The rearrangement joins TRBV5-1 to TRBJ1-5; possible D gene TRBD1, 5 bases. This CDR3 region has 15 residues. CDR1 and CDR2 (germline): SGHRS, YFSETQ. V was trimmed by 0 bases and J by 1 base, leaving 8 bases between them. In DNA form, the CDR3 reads TGCGCCAGCAGCTTGGCCGGGGGGAGCAATCAGCCCCAGCATTTT. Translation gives CASSLAGGSNQPQHF.

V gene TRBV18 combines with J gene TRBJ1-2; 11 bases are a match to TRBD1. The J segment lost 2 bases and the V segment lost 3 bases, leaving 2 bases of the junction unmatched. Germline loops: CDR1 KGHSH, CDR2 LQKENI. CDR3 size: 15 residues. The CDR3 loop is CASSPGQGGNYGYTF. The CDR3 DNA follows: TGTGCCAGCTCACCGGGACAGGGGGGGAACTATGGCTACACCTTC.

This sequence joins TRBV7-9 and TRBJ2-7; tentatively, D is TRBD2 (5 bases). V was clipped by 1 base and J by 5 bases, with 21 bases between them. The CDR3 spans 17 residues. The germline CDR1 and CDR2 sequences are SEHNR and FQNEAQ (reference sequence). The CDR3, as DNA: TGTGCCAGCAGCTTAGGGGCCTTTAGCGACGGGGTCAACGAGCAGTACTTC. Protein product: CASSLGAFSDGVNEQYF.

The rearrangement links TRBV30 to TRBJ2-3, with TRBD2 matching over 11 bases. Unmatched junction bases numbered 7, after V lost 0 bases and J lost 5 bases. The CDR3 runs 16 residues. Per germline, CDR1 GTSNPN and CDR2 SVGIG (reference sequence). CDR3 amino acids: CAWSVPLAGGLDTQYF. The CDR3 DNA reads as TGTGCCTGGAGTGTACCGCTAGCGGGGGGCCTAGATACGCAGTATTTT.

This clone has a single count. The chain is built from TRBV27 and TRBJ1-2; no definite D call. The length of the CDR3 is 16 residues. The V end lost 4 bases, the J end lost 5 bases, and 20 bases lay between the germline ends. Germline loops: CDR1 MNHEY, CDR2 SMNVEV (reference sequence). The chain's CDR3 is CASSYTGDTFLYGYTF. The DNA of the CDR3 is TGTGCCAGCAGTTATACCGGAGATACATTTCTATATGGCTACACCTTC.

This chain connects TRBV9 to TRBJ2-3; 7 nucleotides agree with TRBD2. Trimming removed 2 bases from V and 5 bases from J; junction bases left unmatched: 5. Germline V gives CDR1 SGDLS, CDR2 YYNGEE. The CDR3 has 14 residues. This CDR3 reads CASSVEAGRDTQYF. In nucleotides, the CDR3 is TGTGCCAGCAGCGTCGAAGCGGGGAGAGATACGCAGTATTTT.

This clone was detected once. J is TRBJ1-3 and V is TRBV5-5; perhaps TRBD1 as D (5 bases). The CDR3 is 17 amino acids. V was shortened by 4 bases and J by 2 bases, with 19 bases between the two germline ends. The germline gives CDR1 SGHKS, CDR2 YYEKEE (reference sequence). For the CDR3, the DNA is TGTGCCAGCAGCGAAACATTGGGGGGAATGGCTGGAAACACCATATATTTT. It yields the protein CASSETLGGMAGNTIYF.

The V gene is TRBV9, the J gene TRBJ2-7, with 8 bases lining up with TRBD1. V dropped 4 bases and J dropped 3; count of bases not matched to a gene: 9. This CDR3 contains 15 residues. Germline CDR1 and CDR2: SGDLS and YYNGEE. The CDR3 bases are TGTGCCAGCAGCCCCGGACAGGGAGATGACTACGAGCAGTACTTC. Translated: CASSPGQGDDYEQYF.

In DNA form, the CDR3 reads TGTGCCAGCAGCGGACTACCCATCCAAGAGACCCAGTACTTC. Translation gives CASSGLPIQETQYF. The rearrangement links TRBV2 to TRBJ2-5; D is possibly TRBD2 (6 bases). The CDR3 has 14 residues. The germline V gene has CDR1 SNHLY and CDR2 FYNNEI. Trimming shortened V by 6 bases and J by 1 base, and 12 bases separated the two germline ends. Variable domain in full (rest from reference TRBV2 and TRBJ2-5): EPEVTQTPSHQVTQMGQEVILRCVPISNHLYFYWYRQILGQKVEFLVSFYNNEISEKSEIFDDQFSVERPDGSNFTLKIRSTKLEDSAMYFCASSGLPIQETQYFGPGTRLLVL.

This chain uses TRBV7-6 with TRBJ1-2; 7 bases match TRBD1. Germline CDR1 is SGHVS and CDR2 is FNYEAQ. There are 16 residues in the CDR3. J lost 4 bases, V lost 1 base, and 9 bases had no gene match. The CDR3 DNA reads TGTGCCAGCAGCTTAGGAACCGGGACAGATCTCTATGGCTACACCTTC. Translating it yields CASSLGTGTDLYGYTF.

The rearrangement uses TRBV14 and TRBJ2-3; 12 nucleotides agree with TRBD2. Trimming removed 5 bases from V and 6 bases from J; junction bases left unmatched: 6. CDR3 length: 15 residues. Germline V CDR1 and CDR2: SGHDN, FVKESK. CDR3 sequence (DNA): TGTGCCAGCAGCGCGGGACTAGCGGGCTTGGATACGCAGTATTTT. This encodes CASSAGLAGLDTQYF. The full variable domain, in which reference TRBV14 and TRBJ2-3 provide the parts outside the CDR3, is EAGVTQFPSHSVIEKGQTVTLRCDPISGHDNLYWYRRVMGKEIKFLLHFVKESKQDESGMPNNRFLAERTGGTYSTLKVQPAELEDSGVYFCASSAGLAGLDTQYFGPGTRLTVL.

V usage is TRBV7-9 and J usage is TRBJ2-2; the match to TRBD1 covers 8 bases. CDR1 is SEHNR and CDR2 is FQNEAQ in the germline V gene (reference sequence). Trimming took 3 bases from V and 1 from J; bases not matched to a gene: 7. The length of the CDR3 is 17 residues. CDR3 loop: CASSFPDGQGNTGELFF. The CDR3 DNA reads TGTGCCAGCAGCTTCCCTGATGGACAGGGGAACACCGGGGAGCTGTTTTTT.

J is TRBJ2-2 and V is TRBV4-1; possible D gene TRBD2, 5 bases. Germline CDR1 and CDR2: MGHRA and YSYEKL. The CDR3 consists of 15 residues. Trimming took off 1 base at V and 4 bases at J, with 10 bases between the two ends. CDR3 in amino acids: CASSQVLGGTGELFF. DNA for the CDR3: TGCGCCAGCAGCCAAGTTCTAGGAGGCACCGGGGAGCTGTTTTTT.

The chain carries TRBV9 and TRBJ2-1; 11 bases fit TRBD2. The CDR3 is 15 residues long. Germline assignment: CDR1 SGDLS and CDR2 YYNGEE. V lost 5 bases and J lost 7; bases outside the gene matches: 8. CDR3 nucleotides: TGTGCCAGCAGTCCGGCTAGCGGGGGGTGGAATGAGCAGTTCTTC. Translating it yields CASSPASGGWNEQFF.

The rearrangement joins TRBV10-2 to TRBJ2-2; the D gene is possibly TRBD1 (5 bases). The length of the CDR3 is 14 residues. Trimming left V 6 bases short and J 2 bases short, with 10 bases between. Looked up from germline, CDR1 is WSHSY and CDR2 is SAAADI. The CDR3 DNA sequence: TGCGCCAGCAGGCGGCAGGGTAACACCGGGGAGCTGTTTTTT. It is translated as CASRRQGNTGELFF.

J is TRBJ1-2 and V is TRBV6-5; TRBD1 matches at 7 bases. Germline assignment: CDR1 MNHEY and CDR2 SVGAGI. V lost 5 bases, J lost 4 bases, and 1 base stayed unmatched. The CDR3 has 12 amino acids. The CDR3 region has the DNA TGTGCCAGCAGTACAGGGGTCTATGGCTACACCTTC. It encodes CASSTGVYGYTF.

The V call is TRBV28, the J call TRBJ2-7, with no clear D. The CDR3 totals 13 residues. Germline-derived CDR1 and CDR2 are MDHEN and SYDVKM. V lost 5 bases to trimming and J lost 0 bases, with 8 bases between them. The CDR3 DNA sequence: TGTGCCAGCAGTCCCCTCTCCTCCTACGAGCAGTACTTC. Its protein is CASSPLSSYEQYF.

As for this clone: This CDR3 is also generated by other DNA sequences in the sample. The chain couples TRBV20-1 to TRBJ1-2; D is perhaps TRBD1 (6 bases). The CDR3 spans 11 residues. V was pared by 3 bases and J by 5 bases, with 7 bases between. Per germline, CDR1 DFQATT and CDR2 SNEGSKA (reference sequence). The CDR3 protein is CSARDSYGYTF. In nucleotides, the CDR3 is TGCAGTGCTAGGGACAGTTATGGCTACACCTTC.

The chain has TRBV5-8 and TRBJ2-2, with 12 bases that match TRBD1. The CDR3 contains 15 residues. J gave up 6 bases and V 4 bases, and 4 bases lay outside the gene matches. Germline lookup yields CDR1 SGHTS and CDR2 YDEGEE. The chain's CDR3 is CASSQGQGASGELFF. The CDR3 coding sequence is TGTGCCAGCAGCCAGGGACAGGGGGCTTCCGGGGAGCTGTTTTTT.

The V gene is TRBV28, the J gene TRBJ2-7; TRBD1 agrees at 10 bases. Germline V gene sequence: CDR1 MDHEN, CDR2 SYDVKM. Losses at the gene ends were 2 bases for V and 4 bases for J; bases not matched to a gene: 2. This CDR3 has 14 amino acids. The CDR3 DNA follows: TGTGCCAGCAGTTTAGGACAGGGGGATTACGAGCAGTACTTC. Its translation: CASSLGQGDYEQYF.

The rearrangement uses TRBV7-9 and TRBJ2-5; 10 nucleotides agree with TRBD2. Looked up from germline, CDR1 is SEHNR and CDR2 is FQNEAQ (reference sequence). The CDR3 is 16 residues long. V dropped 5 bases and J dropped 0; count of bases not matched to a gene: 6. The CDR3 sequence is CASSPRLAGDQETQYF. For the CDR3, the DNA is TGTGCCAGCAGCCCCCGGCTAGCGGGGGACCAAGAGACCCAGTACTTC.